These 24 T cell receptor beta chains originate from one sample sequenced in a study of blood T cell repertoires in COVID-19. Profiling relied on immunoSEQ multiplex PCR, and the TCRdb table lists in-frame clones only, not all of them. The table has over 100,000 clones, more than 80% seen once. Material: peripheral blood. Source of these receptors: a man between 40 and 49 years old with acute or convalescent COVID-19.

This clone has more than one count but fewer than ten. The V call is TRBV3-1 (or the pseudogene TRBV3-2), the J call TRBJ2-4, with TRBD2 matching over 8 bases. Germline loops: CDR1 LGHDT, CDR2 YNNKEL (reference sequence). The CDR3 spans 16 residues. The junction had 5 bases not matched to a gene; V was cut back by 1 base and J by 3 bases. Here the CDR3 reads CASSQGSGVVKNIQYF. The CDR3, as DNA: TGTGCCAGCAGCCAAGGTAGCGGGGTCGTCAAAAACATTCAGTACTTC.

The chain joins TRBV11-2 to TRBJ2-5; TRBD2 aligns across 13 bases. Germline assignment: CDR1 SGHAT and CDR2 FQNNGV. Trimming removed 5 bases from V and 5 bases from J; junction bases left unmatched: 5. This CDR3 region has 15 residues. CDR3 residues: CASSPLAGGHETQYF. The CDR3 coding sequence is TGTGCCAGCAGCCCACTAGCGGGGGGGCATGAGACCCAGTACTTC. The full variable domain, in which reference TRBV11-2 and TRBJ2-5 provide the parts outside the CDR3, is EAGVAQSPRYKIIEKRQSVAFWCNPISGHATLYWYQQILGQGPKLLIQFQNNGVVDDSQLPKDRFSAERLKGVDSTLKIQPAKLEDSAVYLCASSPLAGGHETQYFGPGTRLLVL.

In nucleotides, the CDR3 is TGTGCCAGCAGCCAAGATCAAACTAGCGGGAGGTACGAGCAGTACTTC. As protein: CASSQDQTSGRYEQYF. This chain uses TRBV4-2 with TRBJ2-7; TRBD2 matches at 12 bases. Germline-derived CDR1 and CDR2 are LGHNA and YNFKEQ. Unmatched junction bases numbered 4, after V lost 0 bases and J lost 4 bases. The CDR3 is 16 residues long.

The table lists this clone with a few counts. The chain has TRBV4-1 and TRBJ1-6; D remains ambiguous. Germline CDR1 and CDR2: MGHRA and YSYEKL. With 1 base removed from V and 8 bases from J, the gap between germline ends came to 12 bases. The CDR3 is 15 amino acids. The CDR3 region is CASSQGSRGYSPLHF. DNA for the CDR3: TGCGCCAGCAGCCAAGGAAGCCGGGGATATTCACCCCTCCACTTT.

The CDR3 here is CASLYNSFYGYTF. The CDR3, as DNA: TGTGCAAGTCTATATAATTCGTTCTATGGCTACACCTTC. The gene calls are TRBV12-2 and TRBJ1-2. TRBV12-2 is a listed pseudogene. This CDR3 has 13 residues.

The chain couples TRBV5-8 to TRBJ2-1; D remains ambiguous. Per the germline V gene, CDR1 is SGHTS and CDR2 is YDEGEE. The germline V and J ends were trimmed by 0 bases and 10 bases, with 8 bases remaining between them. The CDR3 is made up of 12 amino acids. CDR3 loop: CASSLERGEQFF. The CDR3 DNA reads TGTGCCAGCAGCTTGGAAAGAGGCGAGCAGTTCTTC. Complete variable domain (other parts from reference TRBV5-8 and TRBJ2-1): EAGVTQSPTHLIKTRGQQATLRCSPISGHTSVYWYQQALGLGLQFLLWYDEGEERNRGNFPPRFSGRQFPNYSSELNVNALELEDSALYLCASSLERGEQFFGPGTRLTVL.

Only one count was recorded for this clone. This rearrangement joins TRBV9 to TRBJ2-7; weak D call: TRBD2 (6 bases). CDR1 and CDR2 from the germline V gene are SGDLS and YYNGEE. The germline V and J ends were trimmed by 4 bases and 6 bases, with 20 bases remaining between them. This CDR3 contains 15 residues. The CDR3 region is CASSPQPGLYSEQYF. DNA of the CDR3: TGTGCCAGCAGCCCTCAGCCGGGACTCTATTCCGAGCAGTACTTC.

The gene calls are TRBV6-1 and TRBJ2-5, with D maybe TRBD1 (5 bases). The CDR3 consists of 15 residues. Germline-derived CDR1 and CDR2 are MNHNS and SASEGT. The V gene lost 2 bases and the J gene lost 4 bases, with 14 bases spanning the gap. DNA for the CDR3: TGTGCCAGCAGTGAAAACAAGGGGAATGGAGAGACCCAGTACTTC. It is translated as CASSENKGNGETQYF.

The J gene is TRBJ1-5, the V gene TRBV19, with TRBD1 identical over 7 bases. J was trimmed by 3 bases and V by 8 bases; bases with no gene match: 7. Germline V lookup: CDR1 LNHDA, CDR2 SQIVND (reference sequence). The CDR3 loop spans 14 amino acids. Here the CDR3 reads CASGTGVSNQPQHF. In DNA form, the CDR3 reads TGTGCCAGTGGAACAGGGGTTTCCAATCAGCCCCAGCATTTT.

This chain connects TRBV6-5 to TRBJ2-5; 8 bases map to TRBD1. The germline gives CDR1 MNHEY, CDR2 SVGAGI. The CDR3 spans 14 residues. Germline trimming cut 6 bases from V and 4 bases from J; bases unmatched to any gene: 7. CDR3: CASSRTGKGETQYF. Here the CDR3 DNA reads TGTGCCAGCAGCCGGACAGGGAAAGGAGAGACCCAGTACTTC.

This rearrangement joins TRBV29-1 to TRBJ1-2; TRBD1 agrees at 7 bases. V lost 6 bases to trimming and J lost 6 bases; unmatched junction nucleotides: 13. CDR1 SQVTM and CDR2 ANQGSEA come from the germline V gene. This CDR3 comprises 14 residues. The CDR3 sequence is CSVIGQAGWDGYTF. The CDR3 DNA follows: TGCAGCGTAATCGGACAGGCGGGCTGGGATGGCTACACCTTC. Drawing the rest from reference TRBV29-1 and TRBJ1-2, the complete variable domain is SAVISQKPSRDICQRGTSLTIQCQVDSQVTMMFWYRQQPGQSLTLIATANQGSEATYESGFVIDKFPISRPNLTFSTLTVSNMSPEDSSIYLCSVIGQAGWDGYTFGSGTRLTVV.

The chain carries TRBV19 and TRBJ1-3; tentatively, D is TRBD1 (5 bases). V lost 8 bases to trimming and J lost 0 bases, with 11 bases between them. CDR1 and CDR2 from the germline V gene are LNHDA and SQIVND (reference sequence). This CDR3 region has 14 residues. The CDR3 sequence: CASFDSSSGNTIYF. CDR3 nucleotide sequence: TGTGCCAGTTTCGACAGTTCCTCTGGAAACACCATATATTTT.

The chain is built from TRBV12-3 or TRBV12-4 and TRBJ2-3, with D tentatively TRBD1 (6 bases). The V end was cut by 5 bases, the J end by 1 base, with 7 bases between. This CDR3 comprises 13 residues. CDR3 region: CASSRTGTDTQYF. CDR3 in DNA: TGTGCCAGCAGTCGGACAGGCACAGATACGCAGTATTTT.

In its sample, this clone was seen a few times. The chain combines TRBV20-1 with TRBJ1-1; 7 bases match TRBD1. From germline, CDR1 is DFQATT and CDR2 SNEGSKA (reference sequence). This CDR3 comprises 11 residues. V lost 6 bases, J lost 9 bases, and 7 bases stayed unmatched. CDR3 nucleotides: TGCAGTGCAAGTCCGGGACAGAAAGCTTTCTTT. Protein product: CSASPGQKAFF.

This clone has only a few counts. The chain couples TRBV7-6 to TRBJ1-5; D not certain. CDR3 length: 15 amino acids. CDR1 and CDR2 (germline): SGHVS, FNYEAQ. Trimming removed 5 bases at V and 8 bases at J, with 19 bases between. The CDR3 region has the DNA TGTGCCAGCAGCCCCACCAGATCCTTCGGAGAGCCCCAGCATTTT. Translating gives CASSPTRSFGEPQHF.

This chain connects TRBV19 to TRBJ1-5; D might be TRBD1 (5 bases). The germline V and J ends were trimmed by 5 bases and 6 bases, with 17 bases remaining between them. CDR3 length: 15 residues. Germline CDR1 LNHDA, CDR2 SQIVND (reference sequence). CDR3 amino acids: CASSPADSWAQPQHF. CDR3 DNA sequence: TGTGCCAGTAGTCCGGCTGACAGTTGGGCTCAGCCCCAGCATTTT.

The chain links TRBV24-1 to TRBJ2-5; D perhaps matches TRBD2 (6 bases). V dropped 8 bases and J dropped 2 bases, with 11 bases sitting between them. Germline V gene sequence: CDR1 KGHDR, CDR2 SFDVKD. The CDR3 totals 13 residues. For the CDR3, the DNA is TGTGCCACCAAACAAAGCGGGCAAGAGACCCAGTACTTC. It encodes CATKQSGQETQYF.

The V gene is TRBV25-1, the J gene TRBJ2-5, with 10 bases aligning to TRBD1. V trimming: 3 bases; J trimming: 4 bases; junction bases outside the gene matches: 5. The length of the CDR3 is 15 residues. Germline V gene data show CDR1 as MGHDK and CDR2 as SYGVNS. The CDR3 DNA reads as TGTGCCAGCAGTGACTCTGGGACAGGGGTAGAGACCCAGTACTTC. This translates into CASSDSGTGVETQYF.

This sequence joins TRBV10-3 and TRBJ2-1; the D is unclear. The CDR3 sequence is 14 residues long. Looked up from germline, CDR1 is ENHRY and CDR2 is SYGVKD. V was trimmed by 2 bases and J by 4 bases, leaving 9 bases between them. The CDR3 is CAISEREAYNEQFF. The DNA for the CDR3 is TGTGCCATCAGTGAGAGAGAGGCATACAATGAGCAGTTCTTC.

The CDR3: CASSLRQGEYNSPLHF. The CDR3 nucleotides read TGCGCCAGCAGCCTACGACAGGGGGAATATAATTCACCCCTCCACTTT. This sequence joins TRBV5-1 and TRBJ1-6; TRBD1 matches at 9 bases. The length of the CDR3 is 16 residues. With 4 bases clipped from V and 4 bases from J, the junction kept 6 bases outside the gene matches. Germline values: CDR1 SGHRS, CDR2 YFSETQ.

The chain is built from TRBV3-1 (or the pseudogene TRBV3-2) and TRBJ2-6; 13 nucleotides match TRBD2. Germline V lookup: CDR1 LGHDT, CDR2 YNNKEL (reference sequence). The trim removed 7 bases at V and 0 bases at J, leaving 9 bases unmatched. The CDR3 runs 19 residues. The CDR3 loop reads CASKLAGGPSPSGANVLTF. Written as DNA, the CDR3 is TGTGCCAGCAAACTAGCGGGAGGGCCCTCTCCCTCTGGGGCCAACGTCCTGACTTTC.

The rearrangement joins TRBV14 to TRBJ2-5; the D gene is possibly TRBD1 (6 bases). CDR1 and CDR2 (germline): SGHDN, FVKESK. Trimming stripped 4 bases from V and 2 bases from J, with 8 bases between. The CDR3 has 13 residues. As DNA, the CDR3 is TGTGCCAGCAGCCGCGGACAGCAAGAGACCCAGTACTTC. Its protein is CASSRGQQETQYF.

In this sample, this clone turned up many times. CDR3 DNA sequence: TGTGCCAGTAGGTTGGGGGGGCAGAACACTGAAGCTTTCTTT. It translates to CASRLGGQNTEAFF. The chain has TRBV19 and TRBJ1-1, with D perhaps matching TRBD1 (6 bases). CDR3 length equals 14 residues. Trimming cost V 6 bases and J 1 base, with 12 bases left between them. Germline assignment: CDR1 LNHDA and CDR2 SQIVND (reference sequence).

V gene TRBV3-1 (or the pseudogene TRBV3-2) combines with J gene TRBJ1-1, with 10 bases identical to TRBD1. V shed 4 bases, J shed 0 bases, and the junction held 14 bases outside the gene matches. This CDR3 comprises 19 residues. Looked up from germline, CDR1 is LGHDT and CDR2 is YNNKEL (reference sequence). The DNA for the CDR3 is TGTGCCAGCAGCCCCTTCCGGACAGGGGGGACCCCAATGAACACTGAAGCTTTCTTT. Protein product: CASSPFRTGGTPMNTEAFF.